These T cell receptor beta chains were read from a single sample in a study of OX40 agonist ivuxolimab in advanced cancers. TCRdb's copy holds only in-frame clones and misses some; the assay was immunoSEQ multiplex PCR. The sample lists about 64,000 clones, approximately 82% seen once, with around 5% in the top ten. Material: CD4+ or CD8+ T cells sorted from blood, obtained in a trial of the OX40 agonist ivuxolimab. These receptor sequences come from an adult with an advanced solid tumor such as melanoma, head and neck, liver or kidney cancer. The CDR3 runs from the conserved cysteine through the conserved F or W. The D gene is left open where the match is weak. Clone size, where shown, is once, few, many, or a class for clones that have expanded.

TRBJ2-7 | NA | few | TRBV18 | TGTGCCAGCTCACGGGCCGGGACACAGAACGAGCAGTACTTC | CASSRAGTQNEQYF
TRBJ2-7 | NA | NA | TRBV4-2 | TGTGCCAGCAGCCAAGATAGGATCGGCTACGAGCAGTACTTC | CASSQDRIGYEQYF
TRBJ2-3 | NA | NA | TRBV6-6 | TGTGCCAGCCGGGACACGAGCCGATTCCGAGATACGCAGTATTTT | CASRDTSRFRDTQYF
TRBJ1-2 | NA | NA | TRBV5-1 | TGCGCCAGCAGCTCGCGAGGGCAGGGGAGTCAGTATGGCTACACCTTC | CASSSRGQGSQYGYTF
TRBJ2-7 | TRBD1 | NA | TRBV5-1 | TGCGCCAGCAGCTGGGACAGGGACTCGGGTGAGCAGTACTTC | CASSWDRDSGEQYF
TRBJ1-5 | NA | NA | TRBV7-2 | TGTGCCAGCAGCTTAGCGCAGGCACAGCCCCAGCATTTT | CASSLAQAQPQHF
TRBJ2-3 | NA | NA | TRBV7-2 | TGTGCCAGCAGGATAGGGGGAGGTGGGGCAGATACGCAGTATTTT | CASRIGGGGADTQYF
TRBJ1-2 | NA | NA | TRBV19 | TGTGCCAGTAGTATTCTGATATACTATGGCTACACCTTC | CASSILIYYGYTF
TRBJ2-7 | NA | NA | TRBV7-3 | TGTGCCAGCAGCTTAGGGGGCCCCTACGAGCAGTACTTC | CASSLGGPYEQYF
TRBJ1-1 | TRBD1 | NA | TRBV6-6 | TGTGCCAGCAGTACTCTAACCGGGACAGCGAGGGAAGCTTTCTTT | CASSTLTGTAREAFF
TRBJ1-1 | NA | NA | TRBV6-5 | TGTGCCAGCAGTTACTCGTTGACCGCTCGGGAATCTGAAGCTTTCTTT | CASSYSLTARESEAFF
TRBJ1-5 | NA | NA | TRBV9 | TGTGCCAGCAGCCCCACCTTAAAGGGACAGCCCCAGCATTTT | CASSPTLKGQPQHF
TRBJ1-1 | TRBD1 | NA | TRBV5-8 | TGTGCCAGCAGCTTTGGGACAGGGGTGACTGAAGCTTTCTTT | CASSFGTGVTEAFF
TRBJ2-5 | NA | NA | TRBV2 | TGTGCCAGCTTGAAAGAGATTCGAGAGACCCAGTACTTC | CASLKEIRETQYF
TRBJ2-1 | NA | NA | TRBV30 | TGTGCCTGGAGTGACATAGTAAATGAGCAGTTCTTC | CAWSDIVNEQFF
TRBJ1-4 | NA | NA | TRBV28 | TGTGCCAGCAGCTCACATACAGGGAATGAAAAACTGTTTTTT | CASSSHTGNEKLFF
TRBJ1-5 | NA | NA | TRBV9 | TGTGCCAGCAGCGTTCGGGGTGGCAATCAGCCCCAGCATTTT | CASSVRGGNQPQHF
TRBJ2-3 | NA | NA | TRBV5-1 | TGCGCCAGCAGCTTTTCAGGGCCCGAGGATACGCAGTATTTT | CASSFSGPEDTQYF
TRBJ2-7 | NA | NA | TRBV5-1 | TGCGCCAGCAGCCTTGCAGGGGTGGGGGCCTCCTACGAGCAGTACTTC | CASSLAGVGASYEQYF
TRBJ2-5 | TRBD2 | NA | TRBV7-6 | TGTGCCAGCAGCAAAACCCTAGCGGGGGGGCAGGGAGAGACCCAGTACTTC | CASSKTLAGGQGETQYF
TRBJ1-6 | TRBD1 | NA | TRBV10-1 | TGCGCCAGCAGCGGGACAGGGGATTCACCCCTCCACTTT | CASSGTGDSPLHF
TRBJ2-7 | NA | NA | TRBV18 | TGTGCCAGCTCACCAGAACTAGCCGCCAGCGAGCAGTACTTC | CASSPELAASEQYF
TRBJ1-5 | NA | NA | TRBV27 | TGTGCCAGCAATAGACAGGCTAATAGCAATCAGCCCCAGCATTTT | CASNRQANSNQPQHF
TRBJ2-1 | NA | once | TRBV11-3 | TGTGCCAGCAGCTTCTCGGGGGAGCACCAGTTCTTC | CASSFSGEHQFF
TRBJ1-6 | NA | NA | TRBV12-5 | TGTGCTAGTGGTTTGGTACTCGGAACAGCCAATTCACCCCTCCACTTT | CASGLVLGTANSPLHF
TRBJ1-2 | NA | NA | TRBV2 | TGTGCCAGCAGTGAGGAACAGGGAACTAACTATGGCTACACCTTC | CASSEEQGTNYGYTF
TRBJ1-2 | NA | NA | TRBV4-1 | TGCGCCAGCAGCCGACCGGGGAGAGGGTCTGGCTATGGCTACACCTTC | CASSRPGRGSGYGYTF
TRBJ1-2 | TRBD1 | NA | TRBV27 | TGTGCCAGCAGTAACGGACAGGGGGTCTATGGCTACACCTTC | CASSNGQGVYGYTF
TRBJ1-1 | NA | NA | TRBV15 | TGTGCCACCAGCAGAGAGGGCATAGGAGAGGATCGGAACACTGAAGCTTTCTTT | CATSREGIGEDRNTEAFF
TRBJ2-7 | TRBD2 | NA | TRBV10-3 | TGTGCCATCAGTGGGACTAGCGGGAGAGACGAGCAGTACTTC | CAISGTSGRDEQYF
TRBJ2-3 | NA | NA | TRBV11-3 | TGTGCCAGCAGCCGTGGACGGAGCACAGATACGCAGTATTTT | CASSRGRSTDTQYF
TRBJ2-1 | TRBD2 | NA | TRBV7-3 | TGTGCCAGCAGCCAAACTAGCGGGAGTTTCAATGAGCAGTTCTTC | CASSQTSGSFNEQFF
TRBJ1-6 | NA | NA | TRBV6-4 | TGTGCCAGCAGTGACAGGGATAATTCACCCCTCCACTTT | CASSDRDNSPLHF
TRBJ2-3 | TRBD2 | NA | TRBV5-1 | TGCGCCAGCAGCTTCACGAGCGGGAGGGATACGCAGTATTTT | CASSFTSGRDTQYF
TRBJ1-6 | NA | NA | TRBV6-6 | TGTGCCAGCAGTTCGCAGGGAAATTCACCCCTCCACTTT | CASSSQGNSPLHF
TRBJ1-5 | NA | once | TRBV27 | TGTGCCAGCAGTCCCGACAGGAATCAGCCCCAGCATTTT | CASSPDRNQPQHF
TRBJ2-3 | NA | NA | TRBV19 | TGTGCCAGTAGTACGGGGGGCGGTTATACGCAGTATTTT | CASSTGGGYTQYF
TRBJ1-2 | NA | NA | TRBV20-1 | TGCAGTGCTAGATCGAGTGGAGGCTACACCTTC | CSARSSGGYTF
TRBJ2-7 | TRBD2 | NA | TRBV7-6 | TGTGCCAGCAGCAATAGCGGGAGCTCCTACGAGCAGTACTTC | CASSNSGSSYEQYF
TRBJ1-1 | NA | NA | TRBV30 | TGTGCCTGGAGTACGACCCCGGTGGCTGAAGCTTTCTTT | CAWSTTPVAEAFF
TRBJ2-5 | NA | NA | TRBV5-1 | TGCGCCAGCAGCTTGGGTACAGGGCAAGAGACCCAGTACTTC | CASSLGTGQETQYF
TRBJ2-5 | NA | NA | TRBV4-1 | TGCGCCAGCAGCCAACTAGTTGGGGGGATGGGGACCCAGTACTTC | CASSQLVGGMGTQYF
TRBJ1-5 | NA | NA | TRBV28 | TGTGCCAGCAGTAGTTTAGATCAGCCCCAGCATTTT | CASSSLDQPQHF
TRBJ1-2 | TRBD1 | NA | TRBV6-1 | TGTGCCAGCAGTGACTGGGCCGGGACAGGCTATGGCTACACCTTC | CASSDWAGTGYGYTF
TRBJ2-5 | NA | NA | TRBV10-3 | TGTGCCATCAGTGAGTCGAGGCGGAAAGAGGCGACCCAGTACTTC | CAISESRRKEATQYF
TRBJ2-1 | TRBD2 | NA | TRBV7-9 | TGTGCCAGCAGCTTAGCACGTAGCGGGAGGGCCAATGAGCAGTTCTTC | CASSLARSGRANEQFF
TRBJ2-2 | NA | few | TRBV7-2 | TGTGCCAGCAGCTTCCAGGGTTCGGACGGGGAGCTGTTTTTT | CASSFQGSDGELFF
TRBJ2-5 | NA | NA | TRBV10-2 | TGCGCCAGCAGTGATCACAGCCAAGAGACCCAGTACTTC | CASSDHSQETQYF
TRBJ2-1 | NA | NA | TRBV7-3 | TGTGCCAGCAGCCCAAGGGTGTTAGGGGAACCCATTAATGAGCAGTTCTTC | CASSPRVLGEPINEQFF
TRBJ2-3 | NA | NA | TRBV27 | TGTGCCAGCAGGCGTAGGGGGGGAGGGCCGAGCACAGATACGCAGTATTTT | CASRRRGGGPSTDTQYF
TRBJ1-2 | TRBD1 | NA | TRBV28 | TGTGCCAGCGGGGACAGGGGGTCCTATGGCTACACCTTC | CASGDRGSYGYTF
TRBJ1-6 | NA | NA | TRBV11-3 | TGTGCCAGCAAGGGTAGTGTTTCACCCCTCCACTTT | CASKGSVSPLHF
TRBJ1-3 | NA | NA | TRBV10-3 | TGTGCCATCAGTGGCCACGCTACCGGCGGAAACACCATATATTTT | CAISGHATGGNTIYF